This passage covers 14 T cell receptor beta chains from one sample sequenced in a study of blood T cell repertoires in COVID-19. Method: immunoSEQ multiplex PCR; TCRdb's copy keeps in-frame clones and lacks some. The sample contains under 250,000 clones, 88% of which appear only once. The sequenced sample was PBMCs or T cells enriched from blood (not recorded which). The receptors shown here come from a woman in her forties who had been exposed to COVID-19.

V is TRBV9 and J is TRBJ2-5, with TRBD2 identical over 10 bases. The CDR3 has 15 residues. The trim removed 4 bases at V and 5 bases at J, leaving 8 bases unmatched. Germline CDR1 is SGDLS and CDR2 is YYNGEE. In nucleotides, the CDR3 is TGTGCCAGCAGCCGTCGGCTAGCGGGGGTCGAGACCCAGTACTTC. Amino acids: CASSRRLAGVETQYF.

The chain employs TRBV27 and TRBJ2-5, with a weak D call TRBD1 (5 bases). Germline V gene lookup returns CDR1 MNHEY and CDR2 SMNVEV (reference sequence). The CDR3 extends over 13 amino acids. Trimming left V 4 bases short and J 3 bases short, with 9 bases between. The chain's CDR3 is CASSSGWEETQYF. The CDR3 DNA follows: TGTGCCAGCAGTTCAGGGTGGGAAGAGACCCAGTACTTC.

The chain recombines TRBV11-1 with TRBJ2-1; D remains unclear. Germline V gene lookup returns CDR1 SGHAT and CDR2 FQDESV (reference sequence). The CDR3 has 12 amino acids. Trimming stripped 5 bases from V and 5 bases from J, with 7 bases between. DNA for the CDR3: TGTGCCAGCAGCCCGCCGGACAATGAGCAGTTCTTC. Translation gives CASSPPDNEQFF.

The V call is TRBV15, the J call TRBJ2-1; 7 bases agree with TRBD1. This CDR3 is 16 amino acids long. The germline V gene encodes CDR1 LNHNV and CDR2 YYDKDF (reference sequence). With 1 base clipped from V and 3 bases from J, the junction kept 6 bases outside the gene matches. This CDR3 reads CATSRGRQGHYNEQFF. The CDR3 DNA reads as TGTGCCACCAGCAGAGGTCGACAGGGCCACTACAATGAGCAGTTCTTC.

This clone was seen more than once but under ten times. The chain joins TRBV4-3 to TRBJ1-5; D might be TRBD1 (6 bases). Trimming left V 2 bases short and J 3 bases short, with 8 bases between. The CDR3 is 14 residues long. Per the germline V gene, CDR1 is LGHNA and CDR2 is YSLEER. The CDR3 sequence: CASSQTGSNQPQHF. In DNA form, the CDR3 reads TGCGCCAGCAGCCAAACAGGGTCCAATCAGCCCCAGCATTTT.

The chain has TRBV5-8 and TRBJ1-4; TRBD1 matches 7 bases. Germline V CDR1 and CDR2: SGHTS, YDEGEE. The V segment lost 0 bases and the J segment 0 bases; nucleotides outside the gene matches: 14. CDR3 length: 20 amino acids. The CDR3 is CASSLVPKTSQGPTNEKLFF. The CDR3 DNA sequence: TGTGCCAGCAGCTTGGTGCCGAAAACCTCACAGGGGCCAACTAATGAAAAACTGTTTTTT.

This chain joins TRBV3-1 (or the pseudogene TRBV3-2) and TRBJ1-5; TRBD1 aligns across 10 bases. CDR1 is LGHDT and CDR2 is YNNKEL in the germline V gene (reference sequence). The CDR3 totals 14 residues. J was trimmed by 2 bases and V by 5 bases; bases with no gene match: 0. CDR3 in amino acids: CASSGTGGNQPQHF. DNA for the CDR3: TGTGCCAGCAGCGGGACAGGGGGCAATCAGCCCCAGCATTTT.

V is TRBV19 and J is TRBJ1-5, with 7 nucleotides matching TRBD1. This CDR3 has 13 residues. Germline V gives CDR1 LNHDA, CDR2 SQIVND (reference sequence). V lost 6 bases to trimming and J lost 1 base; unmatched junction nucleotides: 0. This CDR3 reads CASRTGSNQPQHF. CDR3 bases: TGTGCCAGTAGGACAGGGAGCAATCAGCCCCAGCATTTT.

The DNA for the CDR3 is TGTGCCAGCAGTTATCAAGCGGGGGCCACTGGCTACACCTTC. Translating it yields CASSYQAGATGYTF. This rearrangement joins TRBV6-5 to TRBJ1-2; D perhaps matches TRBD1 (6 bases). V lost 3 bases and J lost 7, with 15 bases in between. CDR3 size: 14 residues. Germline V CDR1 and CDR2: MNHEY, SVGAGI.

V and J are TRBV30 and TRBJ1-1; 9 nucleotides match TRBD1. V was pared by 2 bases and J by 5 bases, with 6 bases of the junction left unmatched. This CDR3 is built from 14 residues. CDR1 is GTSNPN and CDR2 is SVGIG in the germline V gene (reference sequence). The CDR3 sequence: CAWSLTGGRTEAFF. The CDR3 DNA reads as TGTGCCTGGAGTCTTACAGGGGGCCGGACTGAAGCTTTCTTT.

This chain connects TRBV24-1 to TRBJ2-3, with TRBD2 matching 10 bases. Germline V gene lookup returns CDR1 KGHDR and CDR2 SFDVKD. V lost 0 bases and J lost 2; bases outside the gene matches: 4. This CDR3 region has 17 residues. The CDR3 region has the DNA TGTGCCACCAGTGATTTGGGACTAGCGGCCGACACAGATACGCAGTATTTT. This translates into CATSDLGLAADTDTQYF.

Here the CDR3 reads CASSPGVGQRVTYEQYF. CDR3 sequence (DNA): TGCGCCAGCAGCCCGGGGGTGGGGCAGCGAGTAACCTACGAGCAGTACTTC. The V call is TRBV4-1, the J call TRBJ2-7, with D possibly TRBD2 on 6 matching bases. There are 17 residues in the CDR3. Germline CDR1 reads MGHRA; CDR2 reads YSYEKL. V lost 4 bases and J 2 bases, leaving 21 bases between the germline ends.

This CDR3 reads CASSQTSGGATALSYNEQFF. As DNA, the CDR3 is TGTGCCAGCAGCCAGACTAGCGGGGGGGCTACGGCTCTTTCCTACAATGAGCAGTTCTTC. This chain uses TRBV7-3 with TRBJ2-1; 14 bases line up with TRBD2. The germline CDR1 and CDR2 sequences are SGHTA and FQGTGA. V lost 5 bases, J lost 1 base, and 13 bases stayed unmatched. The CDR3 runs to 20 residues.

The chain recombines TRBV14 with TRBJ2-2, with D perhaps TRBD1 (5 bases). The CDR3 contains 13 residues. Trimming stripped 7 bases from V and 5 bases from J, with 11 bases between. Germline V CDR1 and CDR2: SGHDN, FVKESK. The CDR3 loop reads CASTLQGTGELFF. The CDR3 nucleotides read TGTGCCAGCACTCTGCAGGGAACCGGGGAGCTGTTTTTT.